One sample yielded the 3 T cell receptor beta chains listed below, sequenced in a study of cytomegalovirus exposure and HLA in healthy donors (dated by TCRdb to about 2017). The method was the immunoSEQ multiplex PCR assay. The multiplex PCR relied on a mix of 60 forward primers for TCR Vbeta segments and 13 reverse primers for TCR Jbeta segments. TCRdb took this table from immuneACCESS and kept in-frame rearrangements with V and J called. Such tables lack part of the clones; where checked against another copy, unresolved V genes explain under half of the gap, and the rest is unexplained. The sample yields 150,000 or so clones; under 80% were counted once. The leading ten clones occupy under 2.5% of the sample. The specimen was PBMCs. The receptors originated from a female donor in good health and CMV-seronegative.

The chain employs TRBV6-4 and TRBJ1-2; D gene uncertain. The CDR3 is made up of 15 amino acids. V lost 6 bases, J lost 8 bases, and 22 bases lay in between. CDR1 MRHNA and CDR2 SNTAGT come from the germline V gene. The CDR3 sequence: CASSPSTDGIAGYTF. In DNA form, the CDR3 reads TGTGCCAGCAGCCCCTCGACCGACGGTATAGCGGGCTACACCTTC.

This clone was seen only a few times. The CDR3 DNA reads as TGTGCCAGCAGCGAGAACCCCGGGACAGGGGGCTATGGCTACACCTTC. Translation gives CASSENPGTGGYGYTF. V usage is TRBV7-8 and J usage is TRBJ1-2; TRBD1 aligns across 11 bases. This CDR3 contains 16 residues. J lost 4 bases, V lost 5 bases, and 9 bases had no gene match. Germline assignment: CDR1 SGHVS and CDR2 FQNEAQ.

This chain uses TRBV7-9 with TRBJ2-5, with TRBD2 matching 8 bases. The J call may be faulty, since TRBJ2-7 better matches the DNA end. The length of the CDR3 is 15 residues. Germline values: CDR1 SEHNR, CDR2 FQNEAQ (reference sequence). CDR3 nucleotide sequence: TGTGCCAGCAGCCAAAATCGACTAGCGCCGTACGAGCAGTACTTC. Protein: CASSQNRLAPYEQYF.